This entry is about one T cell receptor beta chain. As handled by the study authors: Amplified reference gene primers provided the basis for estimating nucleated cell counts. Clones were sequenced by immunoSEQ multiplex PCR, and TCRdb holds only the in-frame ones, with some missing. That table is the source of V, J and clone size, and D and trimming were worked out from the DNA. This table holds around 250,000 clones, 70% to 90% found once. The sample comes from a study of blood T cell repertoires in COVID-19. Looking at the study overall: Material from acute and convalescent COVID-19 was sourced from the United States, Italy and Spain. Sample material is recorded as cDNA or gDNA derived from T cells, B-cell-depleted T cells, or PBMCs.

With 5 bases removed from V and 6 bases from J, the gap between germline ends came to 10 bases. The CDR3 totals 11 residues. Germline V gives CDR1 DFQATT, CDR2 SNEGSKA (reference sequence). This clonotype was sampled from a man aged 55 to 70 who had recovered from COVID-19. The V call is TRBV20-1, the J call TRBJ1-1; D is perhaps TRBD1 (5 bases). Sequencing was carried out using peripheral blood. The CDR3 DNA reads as TGCAGTGCTGCGCCGGGGGCTGAAGCTTTCTTT. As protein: CSAAPGAEAFF.